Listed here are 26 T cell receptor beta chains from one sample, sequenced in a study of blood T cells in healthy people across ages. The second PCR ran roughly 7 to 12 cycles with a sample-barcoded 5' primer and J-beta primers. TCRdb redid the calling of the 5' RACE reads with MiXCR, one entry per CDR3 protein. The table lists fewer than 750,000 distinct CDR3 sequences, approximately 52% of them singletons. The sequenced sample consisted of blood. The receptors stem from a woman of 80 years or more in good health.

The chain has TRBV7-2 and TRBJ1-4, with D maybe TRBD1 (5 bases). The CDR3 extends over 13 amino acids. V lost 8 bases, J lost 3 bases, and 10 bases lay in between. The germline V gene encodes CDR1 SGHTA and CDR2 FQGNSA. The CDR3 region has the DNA TGTGCCAGCTCCACAGGTTCTAATGAAAAACTGTTTTTT. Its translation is CASSTGSNEKLFF.

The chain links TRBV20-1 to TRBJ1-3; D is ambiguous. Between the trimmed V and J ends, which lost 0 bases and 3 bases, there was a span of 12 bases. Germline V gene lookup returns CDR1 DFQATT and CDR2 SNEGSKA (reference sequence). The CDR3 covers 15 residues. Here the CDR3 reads CSARDWGSGGNTIYF. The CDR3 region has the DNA TGCAGTGCTAGAGATTGGGGAAGCGGTGGAAACACCATATATTTT.

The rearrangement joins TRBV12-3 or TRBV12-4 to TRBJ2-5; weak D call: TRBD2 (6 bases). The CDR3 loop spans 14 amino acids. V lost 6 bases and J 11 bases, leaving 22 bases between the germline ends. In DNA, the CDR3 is TGTGCCAGCAGCCCGACCTCACTAGCCAGTGAGCAGTACTTC. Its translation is CASSPTSLASEQYF.

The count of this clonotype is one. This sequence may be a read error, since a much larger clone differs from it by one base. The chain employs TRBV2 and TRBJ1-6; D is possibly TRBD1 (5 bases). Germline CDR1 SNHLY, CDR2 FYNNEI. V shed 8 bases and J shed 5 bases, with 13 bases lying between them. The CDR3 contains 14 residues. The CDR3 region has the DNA TGTGCCAGCGGTGCTGTGGGGGATAATTCACCCCTCCACTTT. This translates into CASGAVGDNSPLHF.

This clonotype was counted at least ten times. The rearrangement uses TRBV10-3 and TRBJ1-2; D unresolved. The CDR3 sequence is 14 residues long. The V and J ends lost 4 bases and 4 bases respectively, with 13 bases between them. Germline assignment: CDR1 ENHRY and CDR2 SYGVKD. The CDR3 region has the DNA TGTGCCATCAGTGCTATAAACTTGGGCTATGGCTACACCTTC. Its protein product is CAISAINLGYGYTF.

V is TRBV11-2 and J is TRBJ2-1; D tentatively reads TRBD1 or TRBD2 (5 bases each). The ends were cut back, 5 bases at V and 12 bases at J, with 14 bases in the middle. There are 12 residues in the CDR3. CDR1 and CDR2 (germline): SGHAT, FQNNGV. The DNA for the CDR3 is TGTGCCAGCAGCCTAGGGACCGGAAGGCAGTTCTTC. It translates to CASSLGTGRQFF. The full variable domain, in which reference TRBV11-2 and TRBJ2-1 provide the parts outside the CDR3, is EAGVAQSPRYKIIEKRQSVAFWCNPISGHATLYWYQQILGQGPKLLIQFQNNGVVDDSQLPKDRFSAERLKGVDSTLKIQPAKLEDSAVYLCASSLGTGRQFFGPGTRLTVL.

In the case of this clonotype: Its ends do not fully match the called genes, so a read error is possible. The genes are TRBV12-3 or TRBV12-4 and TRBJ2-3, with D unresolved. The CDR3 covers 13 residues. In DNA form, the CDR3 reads TGTGCCAGCAGTTTAGGAGAGGCGGATACGGAGTATTTT. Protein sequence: CASSLGEADTEYF.

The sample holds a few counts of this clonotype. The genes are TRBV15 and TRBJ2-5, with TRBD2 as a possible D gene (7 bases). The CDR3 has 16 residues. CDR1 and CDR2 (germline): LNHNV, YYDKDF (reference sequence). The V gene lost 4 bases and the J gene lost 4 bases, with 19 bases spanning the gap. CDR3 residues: CATSIKLRGAGETQYF. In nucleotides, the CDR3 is TGTGCCACCAGCATCAAGCTTCGGGGGGCTGGAGAGACCCAGTACTTC.

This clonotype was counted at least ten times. Written as DNA, the CDR3 is TGTGCCAGCAGTCCCGTGGGGACTAGCTTGAACATTCAGTACTTC. It specifies CASSPVGTSLNIQYF. The rearrangement joins TRBV6-2 or TRBV6-3 to TRBJ2-4; the match to TRBD2 covers 9 bases. The CDR3 has 15 residues. Germline V gene sequence: CDR1 MNHEY, CDR2 SVGEGT. Unmatched junction bases numbered 9, after V lost 5 bases and J lost 7 bases.

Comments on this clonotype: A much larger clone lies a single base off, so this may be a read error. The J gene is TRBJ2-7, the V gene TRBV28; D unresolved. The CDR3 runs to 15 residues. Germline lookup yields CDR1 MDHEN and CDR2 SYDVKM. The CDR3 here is CASSLGSAYSSEQYF. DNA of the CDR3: TGTGCCAGCAGTTTAGGGTCTGCTTATTCCTCCGAGCAGTACTTC.

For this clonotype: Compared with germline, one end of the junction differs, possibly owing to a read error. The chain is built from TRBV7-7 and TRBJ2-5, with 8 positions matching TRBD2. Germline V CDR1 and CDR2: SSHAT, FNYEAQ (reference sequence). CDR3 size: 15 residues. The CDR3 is CASSLVTSGQGTQYF. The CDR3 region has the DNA TGTGCCAGCAGCTTAGTCACTAGCGGACAAGGGACCCAGTACTTC.

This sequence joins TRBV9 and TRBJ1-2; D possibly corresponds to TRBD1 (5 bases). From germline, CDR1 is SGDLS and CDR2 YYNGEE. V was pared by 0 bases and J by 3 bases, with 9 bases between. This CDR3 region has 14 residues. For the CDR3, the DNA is TGTGCCAGCAGCGTAGATGCAGGGCACTATGGCTACACCTTC. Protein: CASSVDAGHYGYTF.

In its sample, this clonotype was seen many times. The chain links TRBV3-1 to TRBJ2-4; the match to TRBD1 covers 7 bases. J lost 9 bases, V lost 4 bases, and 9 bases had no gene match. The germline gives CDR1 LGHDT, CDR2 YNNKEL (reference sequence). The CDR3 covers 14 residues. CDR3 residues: CASSPDRVPPIQYF. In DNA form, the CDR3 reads TGTGCCAGCAGCCCTGACAGGGTTCCCCCCATTCAGTACTTC.

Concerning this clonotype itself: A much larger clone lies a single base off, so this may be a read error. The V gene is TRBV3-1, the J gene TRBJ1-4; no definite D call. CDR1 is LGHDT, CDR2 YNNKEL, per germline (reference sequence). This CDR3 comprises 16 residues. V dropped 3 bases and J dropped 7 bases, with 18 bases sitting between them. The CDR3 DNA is TGTGCCAGCAGCCATGCCCCGAGCCCTCGAGGTGAAAAACTGTTTTTT. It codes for CASSHAPSPRGEKLFF.

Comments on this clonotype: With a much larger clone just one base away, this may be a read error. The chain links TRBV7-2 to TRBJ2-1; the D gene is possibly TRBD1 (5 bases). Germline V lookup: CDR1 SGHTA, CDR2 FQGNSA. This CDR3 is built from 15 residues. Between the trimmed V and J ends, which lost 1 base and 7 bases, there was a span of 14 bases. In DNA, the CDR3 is TGTGCCAGCAGCTTAGAGGGCAGGGATAGAAATGAGCAGTTCTTC. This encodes CASSLEGRDRNEQFF. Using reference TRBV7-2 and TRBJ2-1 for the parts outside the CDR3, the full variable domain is GAGVSQSPSNKVTEKGKDVELRCDPISGHTALYWYRQSLGQGLEFLIYFQGNSAPDKSGLPSDRFSAERTGGSVSTLTIQRTQQEDSAVYLCASSLEGRDRNEQFFGPGTRLTVL.

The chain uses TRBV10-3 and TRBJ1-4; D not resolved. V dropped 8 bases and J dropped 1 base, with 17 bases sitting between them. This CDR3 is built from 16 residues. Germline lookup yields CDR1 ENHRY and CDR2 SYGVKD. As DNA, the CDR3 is TGTGCCATCGCGGGGAGTTACACCATAACTAATGAAAAACTGTTTTTT. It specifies CAIAGSYTITNEKLFF.

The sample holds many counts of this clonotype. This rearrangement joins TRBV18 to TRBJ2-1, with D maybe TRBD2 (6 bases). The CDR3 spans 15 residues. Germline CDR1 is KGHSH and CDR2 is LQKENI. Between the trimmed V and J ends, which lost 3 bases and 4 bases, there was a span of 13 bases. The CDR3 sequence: CASSPVSGEYNEQFF. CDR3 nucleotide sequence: TGTGCCAGCTCACCTGTTAGCGGAGAATACAATGAGCAGTTCTTC.

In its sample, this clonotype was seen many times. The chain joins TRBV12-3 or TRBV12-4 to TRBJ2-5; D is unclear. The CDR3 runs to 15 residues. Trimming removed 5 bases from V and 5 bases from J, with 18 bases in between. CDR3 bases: TGTGCCAGCAGTCCTACTGGCTCTTATCGGGAGACCCAGTACTTC. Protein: CASSPTGSYRETQYF.

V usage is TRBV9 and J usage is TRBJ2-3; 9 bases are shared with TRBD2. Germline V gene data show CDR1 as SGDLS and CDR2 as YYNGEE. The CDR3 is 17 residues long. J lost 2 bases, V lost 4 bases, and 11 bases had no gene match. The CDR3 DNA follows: TGTGCCAGCAGCCCCAGACTAGCGGAGTATATCACAGATACGCAGTATTTT. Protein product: CASSPRLAEYITDTQYF.

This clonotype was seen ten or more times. DNA of the CDR3: TGTGCCAGCAGTTTCCCCCGGGACGCGGACTACGAGCAGTACTTC. The encoded protein is CASSFPRDADYEQYF. The genes are TRBV28 and TRBJ2-7; the D gene could be TRBD1 or TRBD2 (5 bases each). V dropped 3 bases and J dropped 3 bases, with 15 bases sitting between them. Germline V gives CDR1 MDHEN, CDR2 SYDVKM. The CDR3 contains 15 residues.

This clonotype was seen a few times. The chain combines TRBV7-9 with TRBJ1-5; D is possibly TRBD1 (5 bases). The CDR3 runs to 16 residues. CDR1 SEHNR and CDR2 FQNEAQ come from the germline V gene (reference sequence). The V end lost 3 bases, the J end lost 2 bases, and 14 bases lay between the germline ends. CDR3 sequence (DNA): TGTGCCAGCAGCTTCAACGGGGCGGCAGGCAATCAGCCCCAGCATTTT. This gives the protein CASSFNGAAGNQPQHF.

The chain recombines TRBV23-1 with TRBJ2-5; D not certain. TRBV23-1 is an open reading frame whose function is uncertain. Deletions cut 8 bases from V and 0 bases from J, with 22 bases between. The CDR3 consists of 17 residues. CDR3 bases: TGCGCCAGCGGCCCCCGCGCGGAACAGAGTAACCAAGAGACCCAGTACTTC. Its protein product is CASGPRAEQSNQETQYF.

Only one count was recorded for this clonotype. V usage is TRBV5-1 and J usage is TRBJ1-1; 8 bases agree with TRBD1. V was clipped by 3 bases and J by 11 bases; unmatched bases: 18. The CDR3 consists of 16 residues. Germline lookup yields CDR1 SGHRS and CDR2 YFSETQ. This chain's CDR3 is CASSSRGQVRNNDAFF. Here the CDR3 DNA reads TGCGCCAGCAGCTCCAGGGGGCAGGTGAGGAACAATGATGCTTTCTTT.

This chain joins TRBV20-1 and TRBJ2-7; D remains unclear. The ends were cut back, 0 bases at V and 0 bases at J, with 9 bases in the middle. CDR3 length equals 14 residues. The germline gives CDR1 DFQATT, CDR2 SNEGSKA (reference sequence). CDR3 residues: CSARDFGRSYEQYF. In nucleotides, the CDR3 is TGCAGTGCTAGAGATTTCGGGCGCTCCTACGAGCAGTACTTC.

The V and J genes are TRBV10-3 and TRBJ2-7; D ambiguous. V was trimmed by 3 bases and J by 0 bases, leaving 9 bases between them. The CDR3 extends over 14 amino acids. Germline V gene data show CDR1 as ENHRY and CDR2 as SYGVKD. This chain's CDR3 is CAISDQMSSYEQYF. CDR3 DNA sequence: TGTGCCATCAGTGATCAGATGAGCTCCTACGAGCAGTACTTC.

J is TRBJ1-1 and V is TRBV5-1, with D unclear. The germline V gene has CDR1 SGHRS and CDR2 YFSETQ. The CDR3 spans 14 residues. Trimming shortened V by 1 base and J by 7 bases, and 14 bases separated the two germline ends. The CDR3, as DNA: TGCGCCAGCAGCTTGAATATGGAACCGCGTGAAGCTTTCTTT. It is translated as CASSLNMEPREAFF. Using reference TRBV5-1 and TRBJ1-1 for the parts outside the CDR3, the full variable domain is KAGVTQTPRYLIKTRGQQVTLSCSPISGHRSVSWYQQTPGQGLQFLFEYFSETQRNKGNFPGRFSGRQFSNSRSEMNVSTLELGDSALYLCASSLNMEPREAFFGQGTRLTVV.